These 17 T cell receptor beta chains share one sample of origin, sequenced in a study of cytomegalovirus exposure and HLA in healthy donors (dated by TCRdb to the late 2010s). The protocol used for the library was the immunoSEQ multiplex PCR assay. TCRdb carries this immuneACCESS record with in-frame sequences only. Its versions omit some clonotypes, under half of them owing to an unresolved V gene in the studies checked, with the rest unexplained. The sample table contains around 300,000 clones; only one count was recorded for around nine tenths of them. The biggest ten clones account for approximately 0.88% of the sample. The sample comprised PBMCs. These receptors originate from a woman younger than 35 in good health and CMV-seronegative.

The chain has TRBV28 and TRBJ2-7, with 9 bases matching TRBD2. Germline V gene sequence: CDR1 MDHEN, CDR2 SYDVKM. V was pared by 5 bases and J by 2 bases, with 7 bases of the junction left unmatched. The CDR3 covers 15 residues. The CDR3 DNA sequence: TGTGCCAGCAGTCCCGAGACTAGCGGCACCTACGAGCAGTACTTC. Its translation is CASSPETSGTYEQYF. The full variable domain, with the rest looked up from reference TRBV28 and TRBJ2-7, is DVKVTQSSRYLVKRTGEKVFLECVQDMDHENMFWYRQDPGLGLRLIYFSYDVKMKEKGDIPEGYSVSREKKERFSLILESASTNQTSMYLCASSPETSGTYEQYFGPGTRLTVT.

This clone was seen only once. The V gene is TRBV5-5, the J gene TRBJ2-7; TRBD1 matches 8 bases. The CDR3 consists of 14 residues. Germline V gene sequence: CDR1 SGHKS, CDR2 YYEKEE (reference sequence). Germline trimming cut 4 bases from V and 6 bases from J; bases unmatched to any gene: 9. The CDR3 DNA is TGTGCCAGCAGCCCCCGGGACAGGAGGCCCGAGCAGTACTTC. Translating gives CASSPRDRRPEQYF.

CDR3 protein: CASSARRGSGMGETQYF. The CDR3, as DNA: TGTGCCAGCAGTGCCAGACGGGGTAGCGGGATGGGAGAGACCCAGTACTTC. This chain joins TRBV2 and TRBJ2-5, with TRBD2 matching over 8 bases. Germline-derived CDR1 and CDR2 are SNHLY and FYNNEI. This CDR3 comprises 17 residues. After removal of 4 bases from V and 4 bases from J, the junction contained 14 bases not matched to a gene.

This clone appeared once. The chain couples TRBV2 to TRBJ1-5; 10 nucleotides agree with TRBD1. V gave up 5 bases and J gave up 2 bases; unmatched junction bases: 3. The CDR3 sequence is 15 residues long. Per the germline V gene, CDR1 is SNHLY and CDR2 is FYNNEI. The CDR3 loop is CASSPGQGGNQPQHF. The CDR3, as DNA: TGTGCCAGCAGTCCCGGACAGGGGGGCAATCAGCCCCAGCATTTT.

This chain joins TRBV6-1 and TRBJ1-5; a possible D gene is TRBD1 (6 bases). Germline V gene sequence: CDR1 MNHNS, CDR2 SASEGT. V was trimmed by 1 base and J by 6 bases, leaving 16 bases between them. This CDR3 region has 16 residues. CDR3 coding DNA: TGTGCCAGCAGTGAAGTACAGGGTCTCGAGGGTCAGCCCCAGCATTTT. It codes for CASSEVQGLEGQPQHF.

The rearrangement joins TRBV6-1 to TRBJ2-7, with 8 nucleotides matching TRBD1. The CDR3 is 13 residues long. The germline CDR1 and CDR2 sequences are MNHNS and SASEGT. V trimming: 0 bases; J trimming: 11 bases; junction bases outside the gene matches: 6. The CDR3 sequence: CASSEAEKQGEYF. For the CDR3, the DNA is TGTGCCAGCAGTGAAGCGGAGAAACAGGGGGAGTACTTC.

The chain links TRBV5-6 to TRBJ1-3, with D hard to call. Deletions cut 5 bases from V and 8 bases from J, with 14 bases between. Germline V CDR1 and CDR2: SGHDT, YYEEEE. The CDR3 is 13 residues long. The CDR3 region has the DNA TGTGCCAGCAGGCGAGGAAGATGGGACACCATATATTTT. Protein product: CASRRGRWDTIYF.

The V call is TRBV5-1, the J call TRBJ2-1; D perhaps matches TRBD2 (6 bases). This CDR3 is 16 amino acids long. Between the trimmed V and J ends, which lost 0 bases and 2 bases, there was a span of 12 bases. The V gene's germline CDR1 is SGHRS and CDR2 YFSETQ. The chain's CDR3 is CASSLAGGEAYNEQFF. In DNA form, the CDR3 reads TGCGCCAGCAGCTTGGCCGGGGGAGAGGCCTACAATGAGCAGTTCTTC.

The J gene is TRBJ1-1, the V gene TRBV28, with 10 positions matching TRBD1. Germline-derived CDR1 and CDR2 are MDHEN and SYDVKM. Trimming took 4 bases from V and 6 from J; bases not matched to a gene: 14. CDR3 length: 17 amino acids. This CDR3 is CASSYRDRGRPGAEAFF. CDR3 nucleotides: TGTGCCAGCAGTTACCGGGACAGGGGCCGCCCGGGAGCTGAAGCTTTCTTT.

This chain links TRBV18 with TRBJ1-4; no firm D call. This CDR3 comprises 18 residues. The germline V and J ends were trimmed by 3 bases and 0 bases, with 17 bases remaining between them. The germline V gene encodes CDR1 KGHSH and CDR2 LQKENI. In DNA form, the CDR3 reads TGTGCCAGCTCACCGAAGCCATTCCCGGGTCCAACTAATGAAAAACTGTTTTTT. Its translation: CASSPKPFPGPTNEKLFF.

The gene calls are TRBV7-2 and TRBJ1-1; 9 bases map to TRBD1. CDR3 size: 14 residues. CDR1 is SGHTA and CDR2 is FQGNSA in the germline V gene. The J segment lost 1 base and the V segment lost 5 bases, leaving 2 bases of the junction unmatched. This CDR3 reads CASSPGQGNTEAFF. DNA of the CDR3: TGTGCCAGCAGCCCGGGACAGGGGAACACTGAAGCTTTCTTT.

The chain couples TRBV19 to TRBJ2-1, with TRBD2 matching over 7 bases. This CDR3 region has 16 residues. Germline loops: CDR1 LNHDA, CDR2 SQIVND (reference sequence). The junction had 12 bases not matched to a gene; V was cut back by 6 bases and J by 4 bases. The CDR3 bases are TGTGCCAGTAGGCCAATCGTAGCTAGCGGTTACAATGAGCAGTTCTTC. Its protein product is CASRPIVASGYNEQFF. The full variable domain, with the rest looked up from reference TRBV19 and TRBJ2-1, is DGGITQSPKYLFRKEGQNVTLSCEQNLNHDAMYWYRQDPGQGLRLIYYSQIVNDFQKGDIAEGYSVSREKKESFPLTVTSAQKNPTAFYLCASRPIVASGYNEQFFGPGTRLTVL.

V is TRBV10-3 and J is TRBJ2-2, with D tentatively TRBD1 (6 bases). Per germline, CDR1 ENHRY and CDR2 SYGVKD. Trimming removed 9 bases at V and 3 bases at J, with 14 bases between. CDR3 size: 14 residues. CDR3 protein: CAISQGRDTGELFF. CDR3 nucleotides: TGTGCCATTTCCCAGGGGCGGGACACCGGGGAGCTGTTTTTT.

The V and J genes are TRBV5-1 and TRBJ2-5, with 8 bases fitting TRBD2. The V gene's germline CDR1 is SGHRS and CDR2 YFSETQ. The CDR3 is 16 amino acids. The V and J ends lost 3 bases and 2 bases, in that order; junction bases with no gene match: 9. The CDR3 protein is CASSYIGVAGQETQYF. As DNA, the CDR3 is TGCGCCAGCAGCTATATCGGAGTAGCGGGGCAAGAGACCCAGTACTTC.

The V call is TRBV4-3, the J call TRBJ2-5, with D maybe TRBD2 (7 bases). Germline CDR1 is LGHNA and CDR2 is YSLEER. The CDR3 extends over 17 amino acids. V dropped 0 bases and J dropped 8 bases, with 22 bases sitting between them. This CDR3 is CASSQEPWGAGAGTQYF. The CDR3 coding sequence is TGCGCCAGCAGCCAAGAGCCCTGGGGGGCGGGAGCCGGAACCCAGTACTTC.

The V gene is TRBV29-1, the J gene TRBJ1-2; D perhaps matches TRBD1 (5 bases). CDR1 SQVTM and CDR2 ANQGSEA come from the germline V gene. Trimming cost V 4 bases and J 4 bases, with 16 bases left between them. This CDR3 is built from 14 residues. The CDR3 coding sequence is TGCAGCGTTGCCGCCGAGGGAGGGGCCTATGGCTACACCTTC. Translating gives CSVAAEGGAYGYTF. Using reference TRBV29-1 and TRBJ1-2 for the parts outside the CDR3, the full variable domain is SAVISQKPSRDICQRGTSLTIQCQVDSQVTMMFWYRQQPGQSLTLIATANQGSEATYESGFVIDKFPISRPNLTFSTLTVSNMSPEDSSIYLCSVAAEGGAYGYTFGSGTRLTVV.

The chain employs TRBV28 and TRBJ1-2; no clear D gene. Trimming took off 6 bases at V and 2 bases at J, with 4 bases between the two ends. The CDR3 runs 11 residues. Looked up from germline, CDR1 is MDHEN and CDR2 is SYDVKM. CDR3 amino acids: CASSRNYGYTF. The CDR3 DNA reads as TGTGCCAGCAGCCGGAACTATGGCTACACCTTC.